This T cell receptor (beta chain) was sequenced for a study of regulatory T cells in long-lasting Graves disease. General observations from the study: Sharing of public clonotypes was greater in persistent patients (about 2,500) than in new patients (about 970).

Time point reported: newly diagnosed GD, antithyroid drugs for less than 3 months. Preparation of the TCR library used RNA extracted from PBMCs. This clonotype occurred a few times. Antigen specificity is unknown. In building TCR beta libraries, iRepertoire HTBI primers were used together with Arm-PCR of CDR3 regions. TCRdb called the multiplex PCR reads again in MiXCR, with one record for every CDR3 protein. Seen here are about 420,000 distinct CDR3 sequences, about 17% observed once, and the top ten hold under 30%. This sample was also put to use in a study of T cells in Graves' hyperthyroidism and ophthalmopathy. That report adds: The primer set for the first-round RT-PCR of the TCR CDR3 was HTBI.

Source: peripheral blood mononuclear cells (PBMCs), taken at new diagnosis, from a patient treated with antithyroid drugs. This clonotype was obtained from a woman between 18 and 29 years old with Graves disease.

CDR3 in DNA: TGTGCCAGCTCACCACAGGGGCCCCCTGAAGGGCCCTACGAGCAGTACTTC. It translates to CASSPQGPPEGPYEQYF. V and J are TRBV18 and TRBJ2-7, with TRBD1 as a possible D gene (5 bases). The ends were cut back, 1 base at V and 2 bases at J, with 18 bases in the middle. CDR1 is KGHSH and CDR2 is LQKENI in the germline V gene. The CDR3 length is 17 residues.